This record concerns one TCR beta chain sequence. As yet, its antigen is unknown. Focal radiation was given together with CTLA-4 blockade (ipilimumab) to patients with chemo-refractory metastatic non-small-cell lung cancer. The germline gives CDR1 SGDLS, CDR2 YYNGEE. The CDR3 length is 16 residues. The V end lost 2 bases, the J end lost 0 bases, and 13 bases lay between the germline ends. The data stem from a study of radiotherapy plus CTLA-4 blockade in lung cancer. Study at large: The study recorded objective responses in about 20% of patients and disease control in around 31%.

Notes on the study in general: Radiotherapy was combined with ipilimumab, and tumor-derived TCR clones then expanded in blood. Reported findings show early blood T cell clone dynamics, with interferon-beta, best predicted response.

TCRdb's table, derived via immunoSEQ multiplex PCR, lists solely in-frame clones and lacks some. The table includes 75,000 to 100,000 clones, 82% detected once. Source: peripheral blood, taken from a patient treated with radiotherapy plus ipilimumab. The chain combines TRBV9 with TRBJ2-3; tentatively, D is TRBD1 (5 bases). This sequence was found in a human donor with non-small cell lung cancer who had a partial response to radiotherapy plus ipilimumab. The CDR3 nucleotides are TGTGCCAGCAGCGTGGGGCAGGAGATTAGCACAGATACGCAGTATTTT. This codes for CASSVGQEISTDTQYF.